A single sample is the source of the 6 T cell receptor beta chains below, sequenced in a study of cytomegalovirus exposure and HLA in healthy donors. PCR used 60 Vbeta primers and 13 Jbeta primers. Assay: immunoSEQ multiplex PCR; the TCRdb copy retains only in-frame clones and omits some. Of approximately 100,000 clones listed, roughly two thirds are singletons. Sample: PBMCs. Receptor source: a man between 35 and 55 years old in good health and CMV-seronegative.

This chain uses TRBV28 with TRBJ1-2; the D gene is possibly TRBD1 (5 bases). The V end was cut by 6 bases, the J end by 4 bases, with 18 bases between. Germline V gene sequence: CDR1 MDHEN, CDR2 SYDVKM. CDR3 length: 15 amino acids. The DNA for the CDR3 is TGTGCCAGCAGCCAGAACCTCAGGGAGGTCTATGGCTACACCTTC. This gives the protein CASSQNLREVYGYTF.

The J gene is TRBJ1-1, the V gene TRBV5-1; D is uncertain. The germline gives CDR1 SGHRS, CDR2 YFSETQ. The CDR3 has 12 amino acids. The V end lost 1 base, the J end lost 11 bases, and 12 bases lay between the germline ends. CDR3 coding DNA: TGCGCCAGCAGCTTGTTCGGCGGCGAGGCTTTCTTT. Encoded protein: CASSLFGGEAFF.

The chain joins TRBV4-2 to TRBJ2-2; D is perhaps TRBD2 (5 bases). V dropped 4 bases and J dropped 7 bases, with 7 bases sitting between them. Germline V gene lookup returns CDR1 LGHNA and CDR2 YNFKEQ. CDR3 length equals 12 residues. The CDR3 sequence: CASSLRGGELFF. The CDR3 nucleotides read TGTGCCAGCAGCCTCCGGGGCGGGGAGCTGTTTTTT.

The CDR3 DNA is TGTGCCAGCAGTCCACTTTCCCTCTCCTACAATGAGCAGTTCTTC. Its protein product is CASSPLSLSYNEQFF. This chain connects TRBV27 to TRBJ2-1; D is unclear. This CDR3 is 15 amino acids long. Trimming took off 5 bases at V and 0 bases at J, with 11 bases between the two ends. CDR1 and CDR2 from the germline V gene are MNHEY and SMNVEV (reference sequence).

The chain employs TRBV7-9 and TRBJ2-7; D remains unclear. The germline V and J ends were trimmed by 5 bases and 4 bases, with 9 bases remaining between them. Per the germline V gene, CDR1 is SEHNR and CDR2 is FQNEAQ (reference sequence). This CDR3 spans 12 amino acids. The CDR3 DNA sequence: TGTGCCAGCAGCCTTGAGACTTACGAGCAGTACTTC. Translated: CASSLETYEQYF.

The chain has TRBV4-3 and TRBJ2-2; the match to TRBD2 covers 13 bases. The CDR3 contains 18 residues. V shed 3 bases and J 6 bases; nucleotides not matched to a gene: 10. Per the germline V gene, CDR1 is LGHNA and CDR2 is YSLEER. For the CDR3, the DNA is TGCGCCAGCAGCCATCTACTAGCGGGGGGGCCTAAAGCCGGGGAGCTGTTTTTT. Translated, it gives CASSHLLAGGPKAGELFF.